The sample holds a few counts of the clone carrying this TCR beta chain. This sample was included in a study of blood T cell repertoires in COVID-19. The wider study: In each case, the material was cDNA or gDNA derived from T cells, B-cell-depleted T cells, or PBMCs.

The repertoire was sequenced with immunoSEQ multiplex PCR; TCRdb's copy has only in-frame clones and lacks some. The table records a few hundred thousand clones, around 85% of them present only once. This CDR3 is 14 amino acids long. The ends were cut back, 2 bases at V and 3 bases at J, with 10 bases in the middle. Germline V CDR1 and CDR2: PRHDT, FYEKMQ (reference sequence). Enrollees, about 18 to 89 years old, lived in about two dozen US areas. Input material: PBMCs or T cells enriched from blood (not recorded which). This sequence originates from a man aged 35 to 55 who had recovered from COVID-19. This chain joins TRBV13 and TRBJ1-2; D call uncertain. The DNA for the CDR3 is TGTGCCAGCAGCTTAATGAGCCTTGACTATGGCTACACCTTC. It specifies CASSLMSLDYGYTF.